This TCR beta chain was captured by sequencing in a study of PD-1 blockade in classical Hodgkin lymphoma. Overall study results and limits: Relapsed/refractory patients reportedly had lower baseline diversity than newly diagnosed patients.

Remarks on this clone: Its antigen is unknown. A junction end diverges from the germline sequence, so it may reflect a read error.

Patients all relapsed after autologous stem cell transplantation, and there was variation in brentuximab vedotin exposure. Sequenced by immunoSEQ multiplex PCR; TCRdb stores in-frame clones only, minus some. Here the sample spans about 22,000 clones, 70% to 80% being singletons. The V gene's germline CDR1 is SNHLY and CDR2 FYNNEI. The CDR3 is made up of 8 amino acids. The gene calls are TRBV2 and TRBJ1-2; D call uncertain. The sample here was peripheral blood mononuclear cells (PBMCs), taken before the second cycle of nivolumab. The source is a human donor with classical Hodgkin lymphoma. As DNA, the CDR3 is TGTGCCAGCAGTGAAGCGAAGTTC. Protein product: CASSEAKF.